The entry that follows covers one TCR beta chain sequence. Cohort placement rested on clinical history that participants reported themselves. Someone with COVID-19 had been met by exposed participants within 2 weeks before study entry. TCRdb keeps only in-frame clones here, not all; method: immunoSEQ multiplex PCR. The table shows about 320,000 clones, with around 85% occurring only once. The entry originates in a study of blood T cell repertoires in COVID-19. Whole-study context: T cells, B-cell-depleted T cells, or PBMCs supplied cDNA or gDNA.

V dropped 0 bases and J dropped 5; count of bases not matched to a gene: 6. Germline CDR1 SGHRS, CDR2 YFSETQ. The CDR3 has 15 residues. The receptor's source is a woman in her 30s who had been exposed to COVID-19. Material: PBMCs or T cells enriched from blood (not recorded which). The V gene is TRBV5-1, the J gene TRBJ1-2; 8 bases are shared with TRBD1. The CDR3 region has the DNA TGCGCCAGCAGCTTGGACACAGGGGGACCGTATGGCTACACCTTC. The encoded protein is CASSLDTGGPYGYTF.